Described below is a single TCR beta chain sequence and its context. CDR3 length: 16 residues. From germline, CDR1 is MDHEN and CDR2 SYDVKM. V gave up 2 bases and J gave up 2 bases; unmatched junction bases: 9. The sample belongs to a study of shared clonotypes between healthy human individuals. Overall study: Each donor's CD8 memory used one plate, CD8 naive two, each CD4 subset three.

Some clones are missing from TCRdb's copy, which holds only in-frame ones; the method was immunoSEQ multiplex PCR. Counted here are about 2.4 million clones, roughly 93% occurring once; the ten biggest clones make up more than 0.35%. The chain has TRBV28 and TRBJ2-7, with 7 bases lining up with TRBD2. This clonotype originated in a man between 18 and 29 years old in good health. Some clones in this sample may be carry-over from other donors' samples. The sample consisted of naive CD4+ T cells from PBMCs. Described subset: CD45RA+ positively selected. The CDR3 DNA reads TGTGCCAGCAGTTTACGACCTGCCGGGGGGACCTACGAGCAGTACTTC. Translating gives CASSLRPAGGTYEQYF.